The 18 T cell receptor beta chains given below trace back to one sample, sequenced in a study of blood T cell repertoires in COVID-19 (dated by TCRdb to 2018 to 2020). Libraries were constructed by the immunoSEQ multiplex PCR assay. TCRdb stores this immuneACCESS table with in-frame sequences only. Part of the clones is absent; in the studies checked, under half of the shortfall reflects unresolved V genes, and no reason is known for the rest. This sample is represented by 250,000 to 300,000 clones; approximately 90% of them were singletons. The ten largest clonotypes hold roughly 4% of the sample. Sample: peripheral blood. All receptors come from a man aged 18-30 years with active or convalescent COVID-19.

V gene TRBV28 combines with J gene TRBJ1-2; 7 positions agree with TRBD1. This CDR3 is 14 amino acids long. Germline CDR1 is MDHEN and CDR2 is SYDVKM. V was pared by 5 bases and J by 7 bases, with 10 bases of the junction left unmatched. CDR3 in DNA: TGTGCCAGCAGTCCAACGGACAGGAGGGGTGGCTACACCTTC. This gives the protein CASSPTDRRGGYTF.

The chain uses TRBV28 and TRBJ1-1; 7 bases are shared with TRBD1. Trimming removed 6 bases from V and 10 bases from J; junction bases left unmatched: 2. Germline CDR1 is MDHEN and CDR2 is SYDVKM. The length of the CDR3 is 10 residues. CDR3 sequence reads: CASRRQGAFF. DNA for the CDR3: TGTGCCAGCAGACGACAGGGAGCTTTCTTT.

This clone came up a few times. The chain couples TRBV7-2 to TRBJ2-1; 8 nucleotides line up with TRBD2. Looked up from germline, CDR1 is SGHTA and CDR2 is FQGNSA. Trimming cost V 3 bases and J 10 bases; bases outside gene matches: 14. The CDR3 is made up of 16 amino acids. The CDR3 is CASSFAAGDASWEQFF. The CDR3 region has the DNA TGTGCCAGCAGCTTTGCAGCGGGGGACGCCTCTTGGGAGCAGTTCTTC.

This chain joins TRBV29-1 and TRBJ2-5; 7 bases are a match to TRBD1. CDR3 size: 13 residues. V was clipped by 4 bases and J by 2 bases; unmatched bases: 4. Germline values: CDR1 SQVTM, CDR2 ANQGSEA. CDR3 region: CSVGGTVQETQYF. The CDR3 bases are TGCAGCGTTGGAGGGACAGTTCAAGAGACCCAGTACTTC.

This clone was found once. This chain links TRBV6-5 with TRBJ1-2, with 8 bases aligning to TRBD1. Germline values: CDR1 MNHEY, CDR2 SVGAGI. This CDR3 is built from 15 residues. V lost 5 bases to trimming and J lost 2 bases; unmatched junction nucleotides: 7. This chain's CDR3 is CASSKMDRENYGYTF. The CDR3 coding sequence is TGTGCCAGCAGTAAAATGGACAGGGAGAACTATGGCTACACCTTC.

The V and J genes are TRBV18 and TRBJ2-2; TRBD1 matches at 9 bases. The CDR3 is 17 residues long. Trimming at V came to 3 bases and at J to 3 bases, leaving 8 bases not matched to a gene. Germline-derived CDR1 and CDR2 are KGHSH and LQKENI. Here the CDR3 reads CASSPGQGTLYTGELFF. In DNA form, the CDR3 reads TGTGCCAGCTCACCGGGACAGGGAACCCTGTACACCGGGGAGCTGTTTTTT.

This chain joins TRBV29-1 and TRBJ1-4; D remains unclear. V lost 4 bases and J lost 8, with 14 bases in between. This CDR3 contains 13 residues. Germline V gene lookup returns CDR1 SQVTM and CDR2 ANQGSEA. CDR3 amino acids: CSVVGDNREKLFF. In DNA form, the CDR3 reads TGCAGCGTTGTGGGTGACAATAGGGAAAAACTGTTTTTT.

This rearrangement joins TRBV24-1 to TRBJ2-5; D possibly corresponds to TRBD1 (6 bases). The ends were cut back, 3 bases at V and 3 bases at J, with 13 bases in the middle. The V gene's germline CDR1 is KGHDR and CDR2 SFDVKD. This CDR3 is built from 15 residues. CDR3 residues: CATSDPQGLEETQYF. CDR3 nucleotide sequence: TGTGCCACCAGTGATCCGCAGGGGTTGGAAGAGACCCAGTACTTC.

The rearrangement joins TRBV5-1 to TRBJ2-3; D possibly corresponds to TRBD2 (7 bases). The CDR3 has 14 residues. In germline, CDR1 is SGHRS, CDR2 YFSETQ. V lost 4 bases and J lost 6, with 15 bases in between. The CDR3 loop is CASSVGGQGDTQYF. In DNA, the CDR3 is TGCGCCAGCAGCGTCGGGGGGCAAGGGGATACGCAGTATTTT.

The chain is built from TRBV15 and TRBJ1-5; D unresolved. Germline V gene sequence: CDR1 LNHNV, CDR2 YYDKDF (reference sequence). V was shortened by 0 bases and J by 4 bases, with 7 bases between the two germline ends. The CDR3 covers 14 residues. CDR3: CATSRDLANQPQHF. The CDR3 region has the DNA TGTGCCACCAGCAGAGATCTAGCGAATCAGCCCCAGCATTTT. Full variable domain (outside the CDR3, taken from reference TRBV15 and TRBJ1-5): DAMVIQNPRYQVTQFGKPVTLSCSQTLNHNVMYWYQQKSSQAPKLLFHYYDKDFNNEADTPDNFQSRRPNTSFCFLDIRSPGLGDTAMYLCATSRDLANQPQHFGDGTRLSIL.

V is TRBV6-2 or TRBV6-3 and J is TRBJ2-1, with 12 bases that match TRBD2. Germline trimming cut 7 bases from V and 6 bases from J; bases unmatched to any gene: 7. Germline V gene sequence: CDR1 MNHEY, CDR2 SVGEGT. The CDR3 is 15 residues long. CDR3 amino acids: CASTPGLAGLNEQFF. CDR3 in DNA: TGTGCCAGCACCCCGGGACTAGCGGGCCTCAATGAGCAGTTCTTC.

This chain uses TRBV7-9 with TRBJ2-1, with D possibly TRBD1 on 6 matching bases. Trimming cost V 2 bases and J 9 bases, with 11 bases left between them. The CDR3 is 13 amino acids. Germline V gene data show CDR1 as SEHNR and CDR2 as FQNEAQ (reference sequence). CDR3 nucleotides: TGTGCCAGCAGCTTATTGACAGGTCTTGAGCAGTTCTTC. This encodes CASSLLTGLEQFF.

This clone has just one count. The chain employs TRBV3-1 (or the pseudogene TRBV3-2) and TRBJ2-7; maybe TRBD2 (6 bases). The ends were cut back, 5 bases at V and 0 bases at J, with 17 bases in the middle. The CDR3 contains 16 residues. Germline-derived CDR1 and CDR2 are LGHDT and YNNKEL (reference sequence). The DNA for the CDR3 is TGTGCCAGCAGCGGACCTTCGGGAGCCTACTCCTACGAGCAGTACTTC. It yields the protein CASSGPSGAYSYEQYF.

This sequence joins TRBV18 and TRBJ1-2, with a possible D match to TRBD1 (5 bases). This CDR3 spans 14 amino acids. Trimming shortened V by 6 bases and J by 4 bases, and 15 bases separated the two germline ends. Germline loops: CDR1 KGHSH, CDR2 LQKENI. The CDR3 region has the DNA TGTGCCAGCTCCAGCGACAGTGCCGTCTATGGCTACACCTTC. It is translated as CASSSDSAVYGYTF.

The chain couples TRBV27 to TRBJ1-6; TRBD1 might be the D (5 bases). The germline gives CDR1 MNHEY, CDR2 SMNVEV (reference sequence). This CDR3 has 13 amino acids. The germline V and J ends were trimmed by 5 bases and 7 bases, with 9 bases remaining between them. The CDR3 reads CASSLRANSPLHF. CDR3 DNA sequence: TGTGCCAGCAGTCTCAGGGCAAATTCACCCCTCCACTTT.

This clone was detected only once. CDR3 region: CASSVGLHPYNEQFF. The CDR3, as DNA: TGTGCCAGCAGCGTGGGACTACATCCCTACAATGAGCAGTTCTTC. The chain employs TRBV9 and TRBJ2-1, with 7 bases fitting TRBD2. Germline loops: CDR1 SGDLS, CDR2 YYNGEE. The CDR3 loop spans 15 amino acids. V was pared by 2 bases and J by 2 bases, with 4 bases of the junction left unmatched.

The CDR3 region has the DNA TGTGCCAGTAATCGCGACAGGAGCTATGGCTACACCTTC. Encoded protein: CASNRDRSYGYTF. The rearrangement joins TRBV19 to TRBJ1-2, with D perhaps matching TRBD1 (6 bases). This CDR3 spans 13 amino acids. Germline-derived CDR1 and CDR2 are LNHDA and SQIVND (reference sequence). Trimming took 7 bases from V and 4 from J, leaving 13 bases between them.

This chain links TRBV3-1 (or the pseudogene TRBV3-2) with TRBJ1-2; no reliable D call. Germline V gene lookup returns CDR1 LGHDT and CDR2 YNNKEL (reference sequence). V was cut by 0 bases and J by 6 bases, with 5 bases left in between. The CDR3 is 12 amino acids. This chain's CDR3 is CASSQDLHGYTF. The CDR3 nucleotides read TGTGCCAGCAGCCAAGATCTCCATGGCTACACCTTC.